This entry concerns a single T cell receptor (beta chain). This clonotype was seen more than once but under ten times. Its antigen is unknown. Base qualities are not at hand, and no much larger clone is one base apart. From a lookup of the germline V gene, CDR1 and CDR2 are SGHRS and YFSETQ. V loses 7 bases at its end and J loses 1 base; junction bases beyond the gene matches: 9. The CDR3, from cysteine to phenylalanine, totals 15 residues. This entry keeps only the CDR3 DNA: 45 bases, framed from base 1. This sample was included in a study of blood T cells in healthy people across ages (dated by TCRdb to between 2014 and 2016). Regarding the complete study: In model experiments, template switching captured about one uniquely barcoded TCR beta cDNA molecule for every two T cells. Using deep sequencing normalized with unique cDNA molecular identifiers, the study measured how TCR beta repertoire diversity changes with age. The donors were split into four age groups: young (average about 15 years), middle-aged (39), aged (over 55) and long-lived (82). Using the same blood draw, the study looked at two additional independent replicas of 1 million unique cDNA reads for two donors, one aged 18 to 30 and the other aged 80 or older. Results and caveats for the whole study, not just this receptor: Total diversity estimates from one million sequenced T cells were considered lower bounds and underestimates. Compared with the aged group, the long-lived group had more naive CD4+ T cells, fewer expanded clones and increased TCR diversity, suggesting age selection. The CMV infection status of donors was not known, potentially confounding age-related changes in expanded clonotypes. A strong correlation was found between observed TCR beta diversity and the percentage of naive T cells measured by flow cytometry. As age increased, observed TCR beta diversity per million T cells dropped in a roughly linear way, and a significant reduction was already evident by age approximately 40. Because profiling used bulk unsorted PBMCs, naive and antigen-experienced compartments could not be compared conclusively.

Donors were a few dozen systemically healthy Caucasian individuals from Russia aged about 6 to 100 years. Roughly 9.5 milliliters of peripheral blood were drawn from each donor into EDTA-treated Vacutainer tubes. PBMCs were isolated by Ficoll-Paque density-gradient centrifugation, with at least 6 million obtained per sample. Total RNA, at least 5 micrograms per sample, was extracted from PBMCs with Trizol reagent. Naive CD45RAhigh/CD27high T cell percentages were measured by flow cytometry on a PBMC aliquot from every donor. The receptor library was made with 5' RACE. The reads were generated on an Illumina HiSeq 2500. A second PCR of roughly 7 to 11 cycles was performed with a sample-barcoded 5' primer and a J-beta primer mix. A unique molecular identifier was introduced onto each TCR beta cDNA molecule by a template-switch 5' adaptor carrying 12 random nucleotides. At least 2.5 million CDR3-containing paired-end reads were obtained from each sample. First-strand cDNA was synthesized from all RNA with the Mint cDNA synthesis kit, primed by a TRBC-specific oligonucleotide. Following uracil-DNA glycosylase treatment, a first 18-cycle PCR with universal primers M1SS and BC2_uni_R was performed on all cDNA. Under the source paper's analysis protocol: Normalization of each sample was performed by random selection of 1 million high-quality reads, each carrying a distinct molecular identifier. Instead of being binned into consensus sequences, reads that shared molecular identifiers were thrown out. MiTCR, with a Q25 quality threshold and the strictest error-elimination algorithm, was used for CDR3 identification, clonotype clustering and error correction. Lower-bound total TCR beta diversity was estimated with a nonparametric unseen species model using Euler transformation. The public reads were reprocessed in TCRdb via fastp at Q25 and MiXCR, keeping in-frame beta chains. Rows are combined by CDR3 protein, so each entry shows the most common genes and DNA. The authors' filters were not applied to this entry. Within this sample are about 800,000 distinct CDR3 sequences, with around a quarter of them counted one time only. The top ten constitute approximately 3.7% of the sample.

This sample was shared with a second study, whose subject was T cells of mothers and their children. As noted in the second study: The donors were nine systemically healthy Caucasian individuals, made up of three mothers and their six children. cDNA synthesis used all of the extracted RNA, with approximately 1.4 ug of RNA in each 15 ul reaction. In the second PCR, sample barcodes and 2-4 random nucleotides were introduced via the M1S primer. Over 10 million TCR beta CDR3 reads came from each mother, compared with about 3.2 million reads from each child. In both related and unrelated pairs, thymic selection shapes the output of TCR recombination in a similar way, with inherited differences having only a minor effect. Normalized repertoire overlap was always found to be slightly, but never significantly, higher in related mother-child pairs than in unrelated mother-child pairs. Persistent microchimeric T cell clones were not detected, at a sensitivity of around 95 clones per million clonotypes. To look for features that set related mother-child pairs apart from unrelated individuals, the researchers ran deep NGS to compare the TCR beta repertoires of mothers and children. The mean age was approximately 41 +/- 4 years for the mothers and around 11 +/- 4 years for the children. Libraries were sequenced on Illumina HiSeq 2000 with 100+100 nt paired-end reads after adapter ligation with NEBNext reagents. Mother and child libraries were prepared a month apart and sequenced in separate runs to prevent cross-contamination. Each donor had between roughly 450,000 and 2,300,000 distinct TCR beta clonotypes identified. Naive TCR beta clonotypes were estimated from low-frequency clonotypes matched to each donor's FACS-determined naive share, without sorting.

Sequenced sample: blood. This TCR was recovered from a boy between 10 and 17 years old in good health. The sequence joins TRBV5-1 to TRBJ2-5; 8 of the junction bases match TRBD2. The DNA is TGCGCCAGCTTTAGGGCTAGCGGGTTCCAAGAGACCCAGTACTTC. Its amino acids are CASFRASGFQETQYF.